A selection of T cell receptor beta chains follows, all from one sample in a study of identical twins. Using its own MiXCR run on the 5' RACE reads, TCRdb lists one record per CDR3 protein. The table lists some 97,000 distinct CDR3 sequences, about 6.1% of them singletons, with 10% to 15% in the top ten. Sample: memory T cells sorted from blood. These receptor sequences come from a woman in her forties or fifties in good health. Both conserved end residues are part of each CDR3.

TRBV7-2	TRBJ2-3	CASSLVVRDTQYF
TRBV20-1	TRBJ2-5	CSARAGQETQYF
TRBV7-9	TRBJ2-1	CASSTELNEQFF
TRBV6-5	TRBJ1-6	CASSYSSDSANNLHF
TRBV12-5	TRBJ2-1	CASALGPGQFF
TRBV4-2	TRBJ2-5	CASSPGLAGRPETQYF
TRBV12-3/TRBV12-4	TRBJ2-2	CASSLIEAGELFF
TRBV20-1	TRBJ2-1	CSAPPELGVYNEQFF
TRBV14	TRBJ2-3	CASSSYLGLAITDTQYF
TRBV2	TRBJ2-2	CASGSNGNTGELFF